The clone carrying this TCR beta chain showed up just a few times. Its matching antigen is unknown. The data were obtained in a study of human T cells and chemical hapten exposure. Notes on the study in general: In comparison with controls, expanded TCRs gave rise to a significantly larger number of large CDR3 similarity clusters. Higher patch test scores went with higher counts of PT1 expanded TCRs.

Study processing details: Sampled TCR counts reached a median of roughly 90,000 per sample, with values ranging from roughly 23,224 to 700,000. TCRdb analysed the RACE reads with MiXCR anew, one entry per CDR3 protein. The V and J calls here are based on TCRdb, not the publication. Of 350,000 to 450,000 distinct CDR3 sequences detected, about 5.1% appear once; the ten largest clones hold approximately 2.4%. CDR3 length: 11 residues. V lost 5 bases and J lost 3, with 4 bases in between. Germline values: CDR1 SEHNR, CDR2 FQNEAQ (reference sequence). The time point: pre-sensitization, week 0. Treatment described: therapeutic diphenylcyclopropenone sensitization with weekly scalp DPC.

V is TRBV7-9 and J is TRBJ2-5; D is unresolved. The sequences come from whole blood, collected in connection with sensitization to the hapten diphenylcyclopropenone (DPC). The sequence was collected from a woman in her fifties or sixties with alopecia areata. Some clones in this sample may be carry-over from other donors' samples. Written as DNA, the CDR3 is TGTGCCAGCAGCCACGAAGAGACCCAGTACTTC. Translation: CASSHEETQYF.